This paragraph reports one TCR beta chain. Documented time point: newly diagnosed GD, antithyroid drugs for less than 3 months. There was RNA extracted from PBMCs, and the TCR library was made from it. The length of the CDR3 is 13 residues. V was cut by 4 bases and J by 4 bases, with 11 bases left in between. Germline-derived CDR1 and CDR2 are MNHNS and SASEGT. Through Arm-PCR of CDR3 regions and iRepertoire HTBI primers, TCR beta libraries were built. In TCRdb, the multiplex PCR reads were re-called with MiXCR into one record per CDR3 protein. The sample yields roughly 440,000 distinct CDR3 sequences, 16% seen once. The data are from a study of regulatory T cells in long-lasting Graves disease. These same data were also listed under a study on T cells in Graves' hyperthyroidism and ophthalmopathy. From that second work: No progression to ophthalmopathy during 18 months of follow-up defined stable disease. Each patient was aged 18 to 65 and had newly diagnosed hyperthyroidism of under 2 months' duration.

The V and J genes are TRBV6-1 and TRBJ2-7; D gene unclear. This specimen consisted of peripheral blood mononuclear cells (PBMCs), obtained at new diagnosis, from a patient treated with antithyroid drugs. This sequence originates from a woman aged 18-35 years with Graves disease. In DNA form, the CDR3 reads TGTGCCAGCAGTGTTGACAAGACTTACGAGCAGTACTTC. Protein: CASSVDKTYEQYF.